The 13 T cell receptor beta chains reported below all come from one sample, sequenced in a study of cytomegalovirus exposure and HLA in healthy donors. 60 Vbeta and 13 Jbeta primers were used in PCR. Profiled with immunoSEQ multiplex PCR; TCRdb holds only in-frame clones, not every one. Among over 150,000 clones listed, approximately 80% were seen once. Sequencing was carried out using PBMCs. All receptors come from a man aged 25-40 years in good health and CMV-seropositive.

This clone was detected only a few times. The V gene is TRBV5-1, the J gene TRBJ2-5, with no clear D. This CDR3 region has 16 residues. The V gene lost 4 bases and the J gene lost 5 bases, with 21 bases spanning the gap. CDR1 is SGHRS, CDR2 YFSETQ, per germline. The CDR3 sequence: CASSTNKTTTRETQYF. The CDR3 nucleotides read TGCGCCAGCAGCACCAATAAGACGACGACGCGGGAGACCCAGTACTTC.

The chain employs TRBV6-6 and TRBJ1-4; 9 bases map to TRBD1. Germline values: CDR1 MNHNY, CDR2 SVGAGI (reference sequence). The CDR3 loop spans 14 amino acids. V shed 6 bases and J 10 bases; nucleotides not matched to a gene: 9. CDR3 loop: CASSTSGTGRKLFF. CDR3 in DNA: TGTGCCAGCAGCACATCCGGGACAGGGCGAAAACTGTTTTTT.

This chain joins TRBV7-2 and TRBJ1-1; no reliable D call. The V gene's germline CDR1 is SGHTA and CDR2 FQGNSA. This CDR3 comprises 15 residues. The germline V and J ends were trimmed by 2 bases and 0 bases, with 10 bases remaining between them. For the CDR3, the DNA is TGTGCCAGCAGCTTATTGGGCAGCATGAACACTGAAGCTTTCTTT. It yields the protein CASSLLGSMNTEAFF.

CDR3 sequence reads: CSVASQETQYF. Here the CDR3 DNA reads TGCAGCGTTGCCAGCCAAGAGACCCAGTACTTC. The gene calls are TRBV29-1 and TRBJ2-5; D gene unclear. Trimming took 4 bases from V and 1 from J, leaving 4 bases between them. The CDR3 totals 11 residues. Germline CDR1 and CDR2: SQVTM and ANQGSEA.

The CDR3 spells CASSPGTSTYEQYF. In DNA, the CDR3 is TGTGCCAGCTCACCAGGGACAAGTACCTACGAGCAGTACTTC. The chain carries TRBV18 and TRBJ2-7, with TRBD1 as a possible D gene (6 bases). The length of the CDR3 is 14 residues. Trimming cost V 2 bases and J 2 bases, with 10 bases left between them. Germline lookup yields CDR1 KGHSH and CDR2 LQKENI.

CDR3 sequence reads: CASSFRGTYEQYF. In nucleotides, the CDR3 is TGTGCCAGCAGCTTCCGGGGAACCTACGAGCAGTACTTC. The J gene is TRBJ2-7, the V gene TRBV13; TRBD2 is a possible D gene (5 bases). Germline-derived CDR1 and CDR2 are PRHDT and FYEKMQ (reference sequence). The CDR3 has 13 amino acids. The V end lost 3 bases, the J end lost 2 bases, and 8 bases lay between the germline ends.

The chain links TRBV29-1 to TRBJ2-3; TRBD1 is a possible D gene (6 bases). This CDR3 contains 12 residues. V lost 5 bases and J lost 6, with 12 bases in between. The germline CDR1 and CDR2 sequences are SQVTM and ANQGSEA. The CDR3 bases are TGCAGCGTTACCAGCGACAGGGATACGCAGTATTTT. Translated, it gives CSVTSDRDTQYF.

The chain recombines TRBV30 with TRBJ2-5, with TRBD2 matching 7 bases. The CDR3 is 14 amino acids. Germline CDR1 reads GTSNPN; CDR2 reads SVGIG (reference sequence). Trimming cost V 4 bases and J 4 bases; bases outside gene matches: 9. CDR3 residues: CAWITRELVETQYF. The DNA for the CDR3 is TGTGCCTGGATAACGCGGGAGCTAGTAGAGACCCAGTACTTC.

The CDR3 reads CASREGARGTQYF. The DNA of the CDR3 is TGTGCCAGTAGAGAGGGGGCGAGGGGGACCCAGTACTTC. The chain recombines TRBV19 with TRBJ2-5; 7 bases align to TRBD1. The CDR3 is 13 residues long. Germline V CDR1 and CDR2: LNHDA, SQIVND (reference sequence). With V trimmed by 6 bases and J by 7 bases, 8 bases remained unmatched.

Only a few counts were recorded for this clone. The V gene is TRBV5-5, the J gene TRBJ1-1; 11 bases fit TRBD1. Germline V lookup: CDR1 SGHKS, CDR2 YYEKEE (reference sequence). Germline trimming cut 4 bases from V and 10 bases from J; bases unmatched to any gene: 9. This CDR3 has 14 amino acids. The CDR3 protein is CASSAAGTGGLAFF. Written as DNA, the CDR3 is TGTGCCAGCAGCGCGGCCGGGACAGGGGGTTTAGCTTTCTTT.

This clone was seen a single time. The CDR3 protein is CASSLTGQSQRETQYF. The CDR3 nucleotides are TGCGCCAGCAGCTTGACGGGACAGAGCCAAAGGGAGACCCAGTACTTC. The chain links TRBV5-1 to TRBJ2-5, with 7 bases lining up with TRBD1. This CDR3 region has 16 residues. Germline trimming cut 1 base from V and 5 bases from J; bases unmatched to any gene: 11. Germline V CDR1 and CDR2: SGHRS, YFSETQ.

This clone appeared a single time. This rearrangement joins TRBV28 to TRBJ2-7; possible D gene TRBD1, 6 bases. This CDR3 is built from 12 residues. The V end lost 7 bases, the J end lost 2 bases, and 9 bases lay between the germline ends. Germline V gene sequence: CDR1 MDHEN, CDR2 SYDVKM. The CDR3 protein is CASTQGPYEQYF. In DNA, the CDR3 is TGTGCCAGCACACAGGGTCCCTACGAGCAGTACTTC.

This chain links TRBV13 with TRBJ2-5, with 14 bases aligning to TRBD2. The CDR3 covers 17 residues. Germline CDR1 is PRHDT and CDR2 is FYEKMQ (reference sequence). Germline trimming cut 2 bases from V and 3 bases from J; bases unmatched to any gene: 5. This CDR3 reads CASSLPPGLAGEETQYF. The CDR3 coding sequence is TGTGCCAGCAGCTTACCCCCGGGACTAGCGGGGGAAGAGACCCAGTACTTC.